Listed here are 26 T cell receptor beta chains from one sample, sequenced in a study of cytomegalovirus exposure and HLA in healthy donors. The study ran its PCR with 60 Vbeta and 13 Jbeta primers. Profiling relied on immunoSEQ multiplex PCR, and the TCRdb table lists in-frame clones only, not all of them. The sample gives about 59,000 clones, more than 70% of which show up once; roughly 1.6% is in the top ten. The sequencing sample was made of PBMCs. The source is a man younger than 45 in good health and CMV-seropositive.

The CDR3 coding sequence is TGTGCCAGTAGTATATGGCATAACACCGGGGAGCTGTTTTTT. Encoded protein: CASSIWHNTGELFF. J is TRBJ2-2 and V is TRBV19; D ambiguous. Germline CDR1 reads LNHDA; CDR2 reads SQIVND (reference sequence). V lost 2 bases and J 2 bases, leaving 6 bases between the germline ends. The CDR3 sequence is 14 residues long.

The V and J genes are TRBV10-3 and TRBJ2-3; 10 bases line up with TRBD2. Germline V gives CDR1 ENHRY, CDR2 SYGVKD. J lost 4 bases, V lost 0 bases, and 4 bases had no gene match. CDR3 length: 16 residues. This CDR3 is CAISESKAGGSDTQYF. CDR3 nucleotide sequence: TGTGCCATCAGTGAGTCAAAAGCGGGAGGGTCAGATACGCAGTATTTT.

In its sample, this clone was seen a few times. The V gene is TRBV11-2, the J gene TRBJ1-4; D call uncertain. Germline V gene lookup returns CDR1 SGHAT and CDR2 FQNNGV. This CDR3 spans 15 amino acids. The V gene lost 1 base and the J gene lost 5 bases, with 11 bases spanning the gap. CDR3 DNA sequence: TGTGCCAGCAGCTTAGTGCCCGGACTAAATGAAAAACTGTTTTTT. Protein: CASSLVPGLNEKLFF.

This chain links TRBV4-1 with TRBJ2-1; TRBD2 aligns across 11 bases. V lost 4 bases to trimming and J lost 3 bases; unmatched junction nucleotides: 2. CDR1 is MGHRA, CDR2 YSYEKL, per germline. The CDR3 runs 15 residues. The CDR3 DNA reads TGCGCCAGCAGCCCCGGACTAGCGGGCTACAATGAGCAGTTCTTC. This codes for CASSPGLAGYNEQFF.

This clone was seen more than once but under ten times. The rearrangement joins TRBV5-6 to TRBJ2-2, with D unclear. The CDR3 sequence is 12 residues long. Trimming pared 2 bases from V and 7 bases from J, leaving 6 bases between. The germline CDR1 and CDR2 sequences are SGHDT and YYEEEE. In DNA form, the CDR3 reads TGTGCCAGCAGCTTCGGCGGCGGGGAGCTGTTTTTT. Its translation: CASSFGGGELFF.

The chain combines TRBV28 with TRBJ1-5; no clear D gene. The V gene's germline CDR1 is MDHEN and CDR2 SYDVKM. V was clipped by 4 bases and J by 3 bases, with 16 bases between them. This CDR3 comprises 16 residues. The CDR3 bases are TGTGCCAGCAGTTCCCCGGGGAGGGAAGTCAATCAGCCCCAGCATTTT. As protein: CASSSPGREVNQPQHF.

This clone appeared once. The V call is TRBV6-1, the J call TRBJ2-5; 7 bases align to TRBD1. V was clipped by 3 bases and J by 2 bases; unmatched bases: 6. The CDR3 runs 15 residues. Germline V gene sequence: CDR1 MNHNS, CDR2 SASEGT. CDR3 loop: CASSESDRVQETQYF. Here the CDR3 DNA reads TGTGCCAGCAGTGAGTCCGACAGGGTTCAAGAGACCCAGTACTTC.

V and J are TRBV6-5 and TRBJ2-1, with 10 bases that match TRBD2. Trimming removed 2 bases from V and 9 bases from J; junction bases left unmatched: 10. In germline, CDR1 is MNHEY, CDR2 SVGAGI. This CDR3 has 16 residues. This CDR3 is CASSYTGTSVFPEQFF. Here the CDR3 DNA reads TGTGCCAGCAGTTACACCGGGACTAGCGTGTTCCCTGAGCAGTTCTTC.

The chain links TRBV27 to TRBJ1-1; 8 nucleotides agree with TRBD1. Germline lookup yields CDR1 MNHEY and CDR2 SMNVEV (reference sequence). V was clipped by 7 bases and J by 1 base; unmatched bases: 5. The CDR3 totals 14 residues. In nucleotides, the CDR3 is TGTGCCAGCACCCGGACAGGGCAGAACACTGAAGCTTTCTTT. This encodes CASTRTGQNTEAFF.

This clone was observed a handful of times. The chain couples TRBV30 to TRBJ1-2; TRBD1 matches at 10 bases. There are 16 residues in the CDR3. V lost 1 base to trimming and J lost 1 base; unmatched junction nucleotides: 6. Germline V lookup: CDR1 GTSNPN, CDR2 SVGIG (reference sequence). For the CDR3, the DNA is TGTGCCTGGAGTGGGGGGGGGACAGGGGATAACTATGGCTACACCTTC. It codes for CAWSGGGTGDNYGYTF.

The chain couples TRBV30 to TRBJ1-1, with TRBD1 matching 12 bases. The germline CDR1 and CDR2 sequences are GTSNPN and SVGIG (reference sequence). CDR3 length: 14 amino acids. J gave up 1 base and V 5 bases, and 2 bases lay outside the gene matches. Written as DNA, the CDR3 is TGTGCCTGGGGGACAGGGGGCGCGAACACTGAAGCTTTCTTT. This translates into CAWGTGGANTEAFF.

This chain links TRBV7-2 with TRBJ1-4, with 9 bases lining up with TRBD1. Trimming took 5 bases from V and 3 from J; bases not matched to a gene: 13. The V gene's germline CDR1 is SGHTA and CDR2 FQGNSA. The CDR3 is 18 amino acids. CDR3 coding DNA: TGTGCCAGCAGCCTGGGCGGACAGGGGAAAGGATCTAATGAAAAACTGTTTTTT. This encodes CASSLGGQGKGSNEKLFF.

The V gene is TRBV6-6, the J gene TRBJ1-2; 8 bases agree with TRBD1. The J segment lost 8 bases and the V segment lost 6 bases, leaving 8 bases of the junction unmatched. The CDR3 loop spans 13 amino acids. Germline V gene data show CDR1 as MNHNY and CDR2 as SVGAGI (reference sequence). The CDR3 region has the DNA TGTGCCAGCAGACGGACAGGGTCTGACGGCTACACCTTC. Its protein is CASRRTGSDGYTF.

The CDR3: CASRGLAAYEQYF. The CDR3 nucleotides read TGTGCCAGCAGGGGTCTAGCCGCCTACGAGCAGTACTTC. This chain uses TRBV6-1 with TRBJ2-5; a possible D gene is TRBD2 (5 bases). The DNA end lines up better with TRBJ2-7; the J call may be wrong. Germline assignment: CDR1 MNHNS and CDR2 SASEGT. The CDR3 totals 13 residues.

The chain carries TRBV2 and TRBJ1-6; a weak D match, TRBD1 (6 bases). CDR3 length: 16 amino acids. Trimming left V 2 bases short and J 4 bases short, with 12 bases between. Germline V gives CDR1 SNHLY, CDR2 FYNNEI. CDR3 bases: TGTGCCAGCAGTGAACGTGGGACAAATTATAATTCACCCCTCCACTTT. This sequence encodes CASSERGTNYNSPLHF.

This chain connects TRBV7-9 to TRBJ2-7; the D gene is possibly TRBD2 (6 bases). Germline CDR1 SEHNR, CDR2 FQNEAQ (reference sequence). The CDR3 totals 15 residues. V lost 5 bases and J 3 bases, leaving 17 bases between the germline ends. The CDR3 reads CASSRPGREDYEQYF. As DNA, the CDR3 is TGTGCCAGCAGCCGCCCAGGGCGGGAAGACTACGAGCAGTACTTC.

The rearrangement links TRBV6-4 to TRBJ2-1, with a weak D call TRBD2 (5 bases). Germline V lookup: CDR1 MRHNA, CDR2 SNTAGT. The CDR3 extends over 15 amino acids. V lost 3 bases to trimming and J lost 1 base, with 10 bases between them. The CDR3 loop is CASSEGLASYNEQFF. CDR3 in DNA: TGTGCCAGCAGTGAAGGGCTAGCTTCCTACAATGAGCAGTTCTTC.

This chain connects TRBV9 to TRBJ2-1; 12 bases are a match to TRBD2. CDR1 is SGDLS, CDR2 YYNGEE, per germline. This CDR3 has 16 residues. V was pared by 3 bases and J by 0 bases, with 1 base of the junction left unmatched. DNA for the CDR3: TGTGCCAGCAGCGCGACTAGCGGGAGCTCCTACAATGAGCAGTTCTTC. Residues: CASSATSGSSYNEQFF.

This clone came up once. This chain uses TRBV6-6 with TRBJ2-7, with 8 bases lining up with TRBD1. Germline loops: CDR1 MNHNY, CDR2 SVGAGI (reference sequence). This CDR3 comprises 15 residues. V trimming: 6 bases; J trimming: 2 bases; junction bases outside the gene matches: 9. CDR3 in DNA: TGTGCCAGCAGCCTCGGGACAGGATCGACCTACGAGCAGTACTTC. Residues: CASSLGTGSTYEQYF.

V gene TRBV5-4 combines with J gene TRBJ2-5, with D perhaps TRBD2 (7 bases). Germline loops: CDR1 SGHNT, CDR2 YYREEE (reference sequence). The CDR3 consists of 15 residues. V shed 5 bases and J shed 5 bases, with 19 bases lying between them. DNA of the CDR3: TGTGCCAGCAGTTACCCCGGGGGAGGGGGGGAGACCCAGTACTTC. This sequence encodes CASSYPGGGGETQYF.

The V and J genes are TRBV9 and TRBJ2-1; perhaps TRBD2 as D (5 bases). This CDR3 has 15 amino acids. Per germline, CDR1 SGDLS and CDR2 YYNGEE. V was cut by 0 bases and J by 13 bases, with 20 bases left in between. The CDR3 nucleotides are TGTGCCAGCAGCGTAGGGGGTCCGGGCGGGCTAACCCAGTTCTTC. Translating it yields CASSVGGPGGLTQFF.

V and J are TRBV27 and TRBJ1-2, with 11 positions matching TRBD1. V shed 3 bases and J 6 bases; nucleotides not matched to a gene: 3. Germline lookup yields CDR1 MNHEY and CDR2 SMNVEV (reference sequence). This CDR3 comprises 14 residues. DNA of the CDR3: TGTGCCAGCAGTTTTCGGACAGGGGGCAATGGCTACACCTTC. This codes for CASSFRTGGNGYTF.

The J gene is TRBJ2-4, the V gene TRBV7-9; possible D gene TRBD2, 5 bases. This CDR3 comprises 16 residues. Germline V gives CDR1 SEHNR, CDR2 FQNEAQ (reference sequence). V lost 0 bases, J lost 0 bases, and 9 bases lay in between. The CDR3 reads CASSLAGGLAKNIQYF. CDR3 in DNA: TGTGCCAGCAGCTTAGCCGGAGGACTAGCCAAAAACATTCAGTACTTC. Drawing the rest from reference TRBV7-9 and TRBJ2-4, the complete variable domain is DTGVSQNPRHKITKRGQNVTFRCDPISEHNRLYWYRQTLGQGPEFLTYFQNEAQLEKSRLLSDRFSAERPKGSFSTLEIQRTEQGDSAMYLCASSLAGGLAKNIQYFGAGTRLSVL.

The chain couples TRBV10-3 to TRBJ2-1; 14 nucleotides agree with TRBD2. CDR3 length: 16 amino acids. J gave up 1 base and V 7 bases, and 3 bases lay outside the gene matches. Germline V gives CDR1 ENHRY, CDR2 SYGVKD. CDR3 residues: CAITGTSGRSYNEQFF. CDR3 DNA sequence: TGTGCCATCACTGGGACTAGCGGGAGATCCTACAATGAGCAGTTCTTC.

This rearrangement joins TRBV5-6 to TRBJ2-3; 8 bases align to TRBD1. With 6 bases clipped from V and 3 bases from J, the junction kept 6 bases outside the gene matches. From germline, CDR1 is SGHDT and CDR2 YYEEEE. The CDR3 runs 14 residues. In DNA, the CDR3 is TGTGCCAGCAATGGACAGGGTGGAACAGATACGCAGTATTTT. It specifies CASNGQGGTDTQYF.

The chain is built from TRBV7-9 and TRBJ1-1; 11 bases agree with TRBD1. Trimming cost V 4 bases and J 1 base; bases outside gene matches: 2. This CDR3 is 15 amino acids long. Germline loops: CDR1 SEHNR, CDR2 FQNEAQ (reference sequence). This CDR3 is CASSSGQGGNTEAFF. In DNA form, the CDR3 reads TGTGCCAGCAGCTCGGGACAGGGGGGGAACACTGAAGCTTTCTTT.